This T cell receptor (beta chain) derives from a study of breast tumors, draining lymph nodes, adjacent tissues. Study conclusions and caveats: Tumor repertoires ranked between lymph nodes and nontumor tissue in diversity, with V and J gene preferences. The data were judged consistent with most tumor T cells coming from lymph node and expanding in tumor.

The lymph nodes were axillary draining lymph nodes from breast cancer patients. TCRdb independently ran MiXCR on the multiplex PCR reads; one entry per CDR3 protein. The sample lists fewer than 150,000 distinct CDR3 sequences, less than 25% seen once, with roughly 2% in the top ten. After removal of 3 bases from V and 5 bases from J, the junction contained 9 bases not matched to a gene. This CDR3 region has 16 residues. Germline CDR1 and CDR2: SGHAT and FQNNGV. This clonotype occurred many times. Its target is not known. Sequences were obtained from axillary lymph node tissue. The chain links TRBV11-2 to TRBJ2-2; TRBD2 agrees at 7 bases. This TCR was sampled from a female donor with breast cancer. Some clones in this sample may be carry-over from other donors' samples. CDR3 amino acids: CASSLLAAGKTGELFF. CDR3 coding DNA: TGTGCCAGCAGCTTGTTGGCAGCGGGGAAGACCGGGGAGCTGTTTTTT.